The 13 T cell receptor beta chains below come from one sample, sequenced in a study of PD-L1 blockade in urothelial cancer. Sequencing was performed with immunoSEQ multiplex PCR; in TCRdb, only in-frame clones are kept and a portion is missing. The profile covers over 65,000 clones, with about 90% appearing a single time and under 6% taken by the ten largest. Time point indicated: pretreatment peripheral blood. The input for sequencing was PBMCs, taken around atezolizumab (anti-PD-L1) treatment. The receptors come from an older man with urothelial cancer.

This chain uses TRBV5-1 with TRBJ2-1, with 7 bases aligning to TRBD2. CDR3 length: 16 amino acids. V lost 0 bases and J lost 2; bases outside the gene matches: 5. Germline-derived CDR1 and CDR2 are SGHRS and YFSETQ. As DNA, the CDR3 is TGCGCCAGCAGCTTGGGGGGTAGCGGGCCCTACAATGAGCAGTTCTTC. This gives the protein CASSLGGSGPYNEQFF. Full variable domain (missing parts from reference TRBV5-1 and TRBJ2-1): KAGVTQTPRYLIKTRGQQVTLSCSPISGHRSVSWYQQTPGQGLQFLFEYFSETQRNKGNFPGRFSGRQFSNSRSEMNVSTLELGDSALYLCASSLGGSGPYNEQFFGPGTRLTVL.

This rearrangement joins TRBV2 to TRBJ2-3, with 7 positions matching TRBD2. The CDR3 extends over 14 amino acids. Trimming cost V 10 bases and J 0 bases; bases outside gene matches: 7. Per the germline V gene, CDR1 is SNHLY and CDR2 is FYNNEI. The CDR3 loop is CATATSTSTDTQYF. The CDR3 nucleotides read TGTGCCACCGCGACTAGCACTAGCACAGATACGCAGTATTTT.

J is TRBJ2-3 and V is TRBV5-6; possibly TRBD1 for D (5 bases). The germline V gene encodes CDR1 SGHDT and CDR2 YYEEEE. Trimming took off 3 bases at V and 2 bases at J, with 13 bases between the two ends. CDR3 size: 15 residues. CDR3 loop: CASSSRTLNTDTQYF. The DNA for the CDR3 is TGTGCCAGCAGCTCGAGGACACTTAACACAGATACGCAGTATTTT.

The sample holds a few counts of this clone. V gene TRBV11-2 combines with J gene TRBJ2-1; a possible D gene is TRBD2 (6 bases). V lost 5 bases and J lost 1, with 15 bases in between. The CDR3 loop spans 16 amino acids. Germline CDR1 and CDR2: SGHAT and FQNNGV. This chain's CDR3 is CASSESGRISYNEQFF. The CDR3 nucleotides read TGTGCCAGCAGCGAGAGCGGGCGGATTTCCTACAATGAGCAGTTCTTC.

V gene TRBV29-1 combines with J gene TRBJ2-3; 12 bases fit TRBD2. V dropped 2 bases and J dropped 7; count of bases not matched to a gene: 4. The germline V gene has CDR1 SQVTM and CDR2 ANQGSEA. This CDR3 has 14 amino acids. The CDR3 nucleotides read TGCAGCGTTGAAAGACTAGCGGGAGCACATACGCAGTATTTT. It is translated as CSVERLAGAHTQYF.

CDR3 coding DNA: TGTGCCAGCAGTTTACCTATGGACAGCTATGGCTACACCTTC. Its translation is CASSLPMDSYGYTF. The chain recombines TRBV28 with TRBJ1-2; D perhaps matches TRBD1 (6 bases). The germline V gene encodes CDR1 MDHEN and CDR2 SYDVKM. The CDR3 runs 14 residues. Trimming removed 2 bases from V and 4 bases from J, with 11 bases in between.

V and J are TRBV5-5 and TRBJ2-1; 13 bases agree with TRBD2. Unmatched junction bases numbered 3, after V lost 3 bases and J lost 9 bases. The CDR3 length is 14 residues. Germline lookup yields CDR1 SGHKS and CDR2 YYEKEE (reference sequence). The DNA of the CDR3 is TGTGCCAGCAGCTCGGGACTAGCGGGAAGTGAGCAGTTCTTC. Translation gives CASSSGLAGSEQFF.

The genes are TRBV5-1 and TRBJ2-5, with TRBD2 matching over 11 bases. Germline CDR1 is SGHRS and CDR2 is YFSETQ. The CDR3 covers 17 residues. Trimming at V came to 0 bases and at J to 2 bases, leaving 6 bases not matched to a gene. The CDR3 is CASSLGPGLAAQETQYF. CDR3 coding DNA: TGCGCCAGCAGCTTGGGTCCGGGACTAGCGGCTCAAGAGACCCAGTACTTC.

The J gene is TRBJ1-2, the V gene TRBV28; D is possibly TRBD1 (6 bases). V was cut by 3 bases and J by 4 bases, with 6 bases left in between. Germline lookup yields CDR1 MDHEN and CDR2 SYDVKM. CDR3 length: 12 amino acids. CDR3 nucleotide sequence: TGTGCCAGCAGTTTGGACAGCTATGGCTACACCTTC. This encodes CASSLDSYGYTF.

This clone was seen just once. V gene TRBV6-5 combines with J gene TRBJ2-5; tentatively, D is TRBD2 (7 bases). The V end lost 8 bases, the J end lost 2 bases, and 15 bases lay between the germline ends. Germline values: CDR1 MNHEY, CDR2 SVGAGI. The CDR3 has 14 residues. The CDR3: CASGLGGLQETQYF. CDR3 nucleotide sequence: TGTGCCAGCGGCCTGGGGGGGCTTCAAGAGACCCAGTACTTC.

About this clone itself: At one end the junction does not follow the germline gene, possibly because of a read error. The J gene is TRBJ2-5, the V gene TRBV6-5; the D gene is possibly TRBD2 (5 bases). The CDR3 extends over 14 amino acids. Germline V gives CDR1 MNHEY, CDR2 SVGAGI. CDR3 nucleotide sequence: TGTGCCAGCAGTTACCTAGCCAACCAGGAGACCCAGTACTTC. Its translation: CASSYLANQETQYF.

The chain recombines TRBV4-2 with TRBJ1-1; 10 positions match TRBD1. The CDR3 is 19 amino acids. Germline assignment: CDR1 LGHNA and CDR2 YNFKEQ. The V and J ends lost 7 bases and 5 bases, in that order; junction bases with no gene match: 22. The CDR3 loop is CASKPRTGGTGARQTEAFF. The CDR3 DNA reads TGTGCCAGCAAACCAAGAACGGGGGGGACAGGGGCGCGGCAAACTGAAGCTTTCTTT.

V usage is TRBV5-1 and J usage is TRBJ1-2; 12 bases are shared with TRBD1. Trimming removed 4 bases from V and 8 bases from J; junction bases left unmatched: 6. Per the germline V gene, CDR1 is SGHRS and CDR2 is YFSETQ. This CDR3 contains 14 residues. CDR3 sequence (DNA): TGCGCCAGCAGCGGGGACAGGGGGCAGGCGGGCTACACCTTC. Its protein is CASSGDRGQAGYTF.